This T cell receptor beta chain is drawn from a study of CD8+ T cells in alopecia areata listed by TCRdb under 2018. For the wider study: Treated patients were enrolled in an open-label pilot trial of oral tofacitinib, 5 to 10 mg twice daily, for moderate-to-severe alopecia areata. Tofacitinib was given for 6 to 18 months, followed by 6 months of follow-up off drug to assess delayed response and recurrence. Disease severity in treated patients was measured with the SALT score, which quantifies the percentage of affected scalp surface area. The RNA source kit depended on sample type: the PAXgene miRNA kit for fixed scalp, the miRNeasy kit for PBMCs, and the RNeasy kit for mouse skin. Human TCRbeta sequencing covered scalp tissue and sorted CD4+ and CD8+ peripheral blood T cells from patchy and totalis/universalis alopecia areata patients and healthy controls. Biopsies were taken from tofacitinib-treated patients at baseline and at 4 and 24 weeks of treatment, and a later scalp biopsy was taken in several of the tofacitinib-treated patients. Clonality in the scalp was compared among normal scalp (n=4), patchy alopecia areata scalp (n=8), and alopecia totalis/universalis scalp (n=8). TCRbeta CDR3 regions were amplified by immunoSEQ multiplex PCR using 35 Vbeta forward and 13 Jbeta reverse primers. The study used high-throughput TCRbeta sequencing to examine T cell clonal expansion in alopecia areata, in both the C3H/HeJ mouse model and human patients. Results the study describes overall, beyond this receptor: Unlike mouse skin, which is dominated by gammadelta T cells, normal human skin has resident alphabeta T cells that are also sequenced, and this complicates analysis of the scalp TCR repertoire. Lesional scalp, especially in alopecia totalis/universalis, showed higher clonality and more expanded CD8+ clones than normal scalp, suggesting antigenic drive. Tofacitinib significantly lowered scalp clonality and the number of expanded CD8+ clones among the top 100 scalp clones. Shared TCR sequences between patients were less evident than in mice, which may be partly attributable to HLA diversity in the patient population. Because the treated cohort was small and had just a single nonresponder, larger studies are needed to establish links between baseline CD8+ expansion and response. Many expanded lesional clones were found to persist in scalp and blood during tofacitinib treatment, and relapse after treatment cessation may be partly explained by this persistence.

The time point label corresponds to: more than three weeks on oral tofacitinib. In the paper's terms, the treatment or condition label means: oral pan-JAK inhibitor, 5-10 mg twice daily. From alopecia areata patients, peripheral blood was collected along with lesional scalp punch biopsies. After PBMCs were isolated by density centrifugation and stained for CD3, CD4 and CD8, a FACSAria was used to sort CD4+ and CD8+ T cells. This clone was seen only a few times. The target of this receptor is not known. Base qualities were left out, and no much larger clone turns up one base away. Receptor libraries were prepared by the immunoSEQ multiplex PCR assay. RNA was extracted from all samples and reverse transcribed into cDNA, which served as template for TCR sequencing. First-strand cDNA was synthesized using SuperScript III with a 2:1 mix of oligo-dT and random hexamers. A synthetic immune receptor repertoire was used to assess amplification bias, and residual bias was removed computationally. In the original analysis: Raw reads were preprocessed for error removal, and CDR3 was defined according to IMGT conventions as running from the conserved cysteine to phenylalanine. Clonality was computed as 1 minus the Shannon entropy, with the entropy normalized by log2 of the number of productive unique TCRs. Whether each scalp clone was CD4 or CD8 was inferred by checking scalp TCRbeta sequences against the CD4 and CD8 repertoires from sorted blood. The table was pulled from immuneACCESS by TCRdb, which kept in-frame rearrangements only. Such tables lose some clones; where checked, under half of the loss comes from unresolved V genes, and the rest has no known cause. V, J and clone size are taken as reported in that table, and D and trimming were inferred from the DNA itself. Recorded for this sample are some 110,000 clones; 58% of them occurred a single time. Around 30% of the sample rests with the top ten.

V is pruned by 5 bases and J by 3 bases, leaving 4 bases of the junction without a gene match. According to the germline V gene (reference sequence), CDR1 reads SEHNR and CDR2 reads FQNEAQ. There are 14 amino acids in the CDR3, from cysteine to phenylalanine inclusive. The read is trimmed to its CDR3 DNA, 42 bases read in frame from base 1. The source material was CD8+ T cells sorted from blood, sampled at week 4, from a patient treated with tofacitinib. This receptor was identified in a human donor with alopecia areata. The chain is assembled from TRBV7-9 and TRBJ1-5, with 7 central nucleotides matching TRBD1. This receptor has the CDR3 CASSRDSSNQPQHF. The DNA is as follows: TGTGCCAGCAGCCGGGACAGTTCCAATCAGCCCCAGCATTTT.